Listed here are 21 T cell receptor beta chains from one sample, sequenced in a study of radiotherapy plus CTLA-4 blockade in lung cancer. TCRdb keeps only in-frame clones here, not all; method: immunoSEQ multiplex PCR. In the table there are 40,000 to 50,000 clones, 55% to 80% of which are singletons. This material consisted of peripheral blood, taken from a patient treated with radiotherapy plus ipilimumab. The receptors stem from a human donor with non-small cell lung cancer who had a complete response to radiotherapy plus ipilimumab.

The chain couples TRBV7-2 to TRBJ2-3; 7 nucleotides match TRBD2. CDR3 length equals 18 residues. Trimming took 2 bases from V and 9 from J; bases not matched to a gene: 20. Germline values: CDR1 SGHTA, CDR2 FQGNSA. CDR3 sequence: CASSLSSLQGGESGTQYF. As DNA, the CDR3 is TGTGCCAGCAGCTTATCCAGCTTGCAGGGAGGGGAAAGTGGGACGCAGTATTTT.

The genes are TRBV5-4 and TRBJ2-3; D perhaps matches TRBD1 (5 bases). Germline V gene sequence: CDR1 SGHNT, CDR2 YYREEE (reference sequence). CDR3 length: 13 residues. V was clipped by 4 bases and J by 4 bases, with 10 bases between them. CDR3 sequence reads: CASSRKGADTQYF. In DNA form, the CDR3 reads TGTGCCAGCAGCCGGAAAGGGGCAGATACGCAGTATTTT.

This clone was counted between two and nine times. The CDR3 DNA is TGTGCCAGCAGCGTAGGGGACAGGGTAGGGAGGACTGAAGCTTTCTTT. Its protein is CASSVGDRVGRTEAFF. The chain carries TRBV9 and TRBJ1-1; 9 bases are a match to TRBD1. Germline CDR1 reads SGDLS; CDR2 reads YYNGEE. Trimming took 0 bases from V and 5 from J; bases not matched to a gene: 8. The CDR3 runs to 16 residues.

This clone was counted only a few times. This CDR3 is also generated by other DNA sequences in the sample. The chain combines TRBV28 with TRBJ1-2, with D possibly matching TRBD1 (5 bases). Germline lookup yields CDR1 MDHEN and CDR2 SYDVKM. Between the trimmed V and J ends, which lost 5 bases and 4 bases, there was a span of 14 bases. This CDR3 comprises 14 residues. In nucleotides, the CDR3 is TGTGCCAGCAGTCTTGTGACAGTTTTCTATGGCTACACCTTC. The encoded protein is CASSLVTVFYGYTF.

The V call is TRBV5-1, the J call TRBJ1-1, with D perhaps matching TRBD1 (6 bases). Germline CDR1 reads SGHRS; CDR2 reads YFSETQ. CDR3 size: 13 residues. With 3 bases removed from V and 7 bases from J, the gap between germline ends came to 13 bases. The CDR3 DNA reads TGCGCCAGCAGCTACCAAGGGGGTTATGAAGCTTTCTTT. Its protein product is CASSYQGGYEAFF.

This clone was detected once. V and J are TRBV6-1 and TRBJ2-3, with 10 bases that match TRBD2. Germline V lookup: CDR1 MNHNS, CDR2 SASEGT. The CDR3 sequence is 16 residues long. The junction had 7 bases not matched to a gene; V was cut back by 3 bases and J by 4 bases. CDR3: CASSDLSTSGPDTQYF. CDR3 DNA: TGTGCCAGCAGTGATTTATCGACTAGCGGGCCAGATACGCAGTATTTT.

The chain joins TRBV6-1 to TRBJ1-2; possibly TRBD1 for D (6 bases). Trimming cost V 0 bases and J 1 base, with 24 bases left between them. Per the germline V gene, CDR1 is MNHNS and CDR2 is SASEGT. There are 20 residues in the CDR3. CDR3 nucleotides: TGTGCCAGCAGTGAAGCGACTTTTATGGTGGGGGGGGGCTATAACTATGGCTACACCTTC. Encoded protein: CASSEATFMVGGGYNYGYTF.

This clone has more than one count but fewer than ten. The chain has TRBV9 and TRBJ1-3; TRBD1 might be the D (5 bases). The V end lost 3 bases, the J end lost 0 bases, and 22 bases lay between the germline ends. The CDR3 spans 19 residues. The germline V gene has CDR1 SGDLS and CDR2 YYNGEE. The CDR3 sequence is CASSEGLRSFRSSGNTIYF. As DNA, the CDR3 is TGTGCCAGCAGCGAGGGGTTAAGATCGTTTCGAAGCTCTGGAAACACCATATATTTT.

The rearrangement uses TRBV27 and TRBJ1-1; TRBD1 might be the D (5 bases). The CDR3 has 13 amino acids. Germline V gene data show CDR1 as MNHEY and CDR2 as SMNVEV (reference sequence). Trimming shortened V by 6 bases and J by 6 bases, and 14 bases separated the two germline ends. In DNA form, the CDR3 reads TGTGCCAGCAGCCCTGGCGGGACGGCTGAAGCTTTCTTT. Translating gives CASSPGGTAEAFF.

This clone was counted between two and nine times. This chain connects TRBV11-2 to TRBJ2-2; the match to TRBD2 covers 7 bases. Germline trimming cut 5 bases from V and 2 bases from J; bases unmatched to any gene: 8. This CDR3 comprises 16 residues. Germline V gives CDR1 SGHAT, CDR2 FQNNGV. CDR3 in amino acids: CASSVGRDYNTGELFF. The CDR3 nucleotides read TGTGCCAGCAGCGTAGGCCGGGACTACAACACCGGGGAGCTGTTTTTT.

The V call is TRBV10-2, the J call TRBJ1-1, with TRBD1 as a possible D gene (6 bases). In germline, CDR1 is WSHSY, CDR2 SAAADI. This CDR3 region has 13 residues. V lost 8 bases to trimming and J lost 5 bases, with 15 bases between them. CDR3 amino acids: CASGTPGWTEAFF. Written as DNA, the CDR3 is TGCGCCAGCGGGACACCCGGTTGGACTGAAGCTTTCTTT.

This clone showed up just a few times. The limits of the CDR3 on the DNA are not certain, so only TCRdb's listed CDR3 is given. The V gene is TRBV10-3, the J gene TRBJ1-6; the table's TRBD1 call for D was not verified on the DNA. The length of the CDR3 is 14 amino acids, counting both ends. Germline V gene sequence: CDR1 ENHRY, CDR2 SYGVKD. CDR3 loop: CAISFGQGNSPPHF.

The chain combines TRBV7-2 with TRBJ2-1; TRBD1 matches 10 bases. In germline, CDR1 is SGHTA, CDR2 FQGNSA. The CDR3 extends over 18 amino acids. V was clipped by 0 bases and J by 5 bases; unmatched bases: 10. The CDR3 sequence: CASSLAFFRQGANNEQFF. The CDR3 coding sequence is TGTGCCAGCAGCTTAGCCTTTTTCCGACAGGGGGCGAACAATGAGCAGTTCTTC.

The V gene is TRBV5-1, the J gene TRBJ1-3, with TRBD1 as a possible D gene (6 bases). The germline V and J ends were trimmed by 0 bases and 0 bases, with 7 bases remaining between them. The germline V gene has CDR1 SGHRS and CDR2 YFSETQ. This CDR3 spans 15 amino acids. In nucleotides, the CDR3 is TGCGCCAGCAGCTTGGACAGGGTCTCTGGAAACACCATATATTTT. This encodes CASSLDRVSGNTIYF.

The rearrangement joins TRBV18 to TRBJ2-3; the D gene is possibly TRBD1 (6 bases). Trimming took 2 bases from V and 2 from J, leaving 11 bases between them. From germline, CDR1 is KGHSH and CDR2 LQKENI. CDR3 length: 15 residues. CDR3 nucleotide sequence: TGTGCCAGCTCACCAGCAGGGGCCCCCACAGATACGCAGTATTTT. Its protein is CASSPAGAPTDTQYF.

The CDR3 nucleotides read TGTGCCAGCAGGCAGCGGGGTAGCACAGATACGCAGTATTTT. Its translation is CASRQRGSTDTQYF. This rearrangement joins TRBV5-6 to TRBJ2-3; 7 bases agree with TRBD2. The V segment lost 5 bases and the J segment 0 bases; nucleotides outside the gene matches: 3. Per the germline V gene, CDR1 is SGHDT and CDR2 is YYEEEE. This CDR3 region has 14 residues.

J is TRBJ2-7 and V is TRBV5-6; TRBD1 aligns across 7 bases. CDR3 size: 13 residues. CDR1 SGHDT and CDR2 YYEEEE come from the germline V gene. The junction had 1 base not matched to a gene; V was cut back by 4 bases and J by 0 bases. The chain's CDR3 is CASSDRVSYEQYF. In nucleotides, the CDR3 is TGTGCCAGCAGCGACAGGGTCTCCTACGAGCAGTACTTC.

In this sample, this clone turned up a few times. The genes are TRBV7-8 and TRBJ1-2; 8 positions agree with TRBD1. Germline CDR1 reads SGHVS; CDR2 reads FQNEAQ. This CDR3 is built from 16 residues. Trimming at V came to 9 bases and at J to 8 bases, leaving 20 bases not matched to a gene. The CDR3 reads CASIMDRVNILVGYTF. The CDR3 DNA reads as TGTGCCAGTATTATGGACAGGGTTAATATCTTGGTCGGCTACACCTTC.

There are a few counts of this clone. The V gene is TRBV5-1, the J gene TRBJ1-5, with 7 bases aligning to TRBD1. V shed 0 bases and J 2 bases; nucleotides not matched to a gene: 2. This CDR3 spans 15 amino acids. Germline V gene data show CDR1 as SGHRS and CDR2 as YFSETQ. The CDR3 here is CASSLGDRGNQPQHF. The CDR3 DNA is TGCGCCAGCAGCTTGGGTGACAGGGGCAATCAGCCCCAGCATTTT. Full variable domain (outside the CDR3, taken from reference TRBV5-1 and TRBJ1-5): KAGVTQTPRYLIKTRGQQVTLSCSPISGHRSVSWYQQTPGQGLQFLFEYFSETQRNKGNFPGRFSGRQFSNSRSEMNVSTLELGDSALYLCASSLGDRGNQPQHFGDGTRLSIL.

The chain joins TRBV28 to TRBJ2-2; TRBD1 agrees at 8 bases. V lost 3 bases, J lost 5 bases, and 8 bases stayed unmatched. The CDR3 is 16 amino acids. CDR1 MDHEN and CDR2 SYDVKM come from the germline V gene. Here the CDR3 reads CASSFWAGGITGELFF. CDR3 DNA: TGTGCCAGCAGTTTTTGGGCAGGGGGCATAACCGGGGAGCTGTTTTTT.

The chain joins TRBV10-2 to TRBJ2-5; TRBD2 might be the D (5 bases). The end of the DNA fits TRBJ2-7 better, so the J call may be wrong. Germline loops: CDR1 WSHSY, CDR2 SAAADI. CDR3 length equals 14 residues. For the CDR3, the DNA is TGCGCCAGCAGCACTGGAGGACCCCCTTACGAGCAGTACTTC. Translated, it gives CASSTGGPPYEQYF.